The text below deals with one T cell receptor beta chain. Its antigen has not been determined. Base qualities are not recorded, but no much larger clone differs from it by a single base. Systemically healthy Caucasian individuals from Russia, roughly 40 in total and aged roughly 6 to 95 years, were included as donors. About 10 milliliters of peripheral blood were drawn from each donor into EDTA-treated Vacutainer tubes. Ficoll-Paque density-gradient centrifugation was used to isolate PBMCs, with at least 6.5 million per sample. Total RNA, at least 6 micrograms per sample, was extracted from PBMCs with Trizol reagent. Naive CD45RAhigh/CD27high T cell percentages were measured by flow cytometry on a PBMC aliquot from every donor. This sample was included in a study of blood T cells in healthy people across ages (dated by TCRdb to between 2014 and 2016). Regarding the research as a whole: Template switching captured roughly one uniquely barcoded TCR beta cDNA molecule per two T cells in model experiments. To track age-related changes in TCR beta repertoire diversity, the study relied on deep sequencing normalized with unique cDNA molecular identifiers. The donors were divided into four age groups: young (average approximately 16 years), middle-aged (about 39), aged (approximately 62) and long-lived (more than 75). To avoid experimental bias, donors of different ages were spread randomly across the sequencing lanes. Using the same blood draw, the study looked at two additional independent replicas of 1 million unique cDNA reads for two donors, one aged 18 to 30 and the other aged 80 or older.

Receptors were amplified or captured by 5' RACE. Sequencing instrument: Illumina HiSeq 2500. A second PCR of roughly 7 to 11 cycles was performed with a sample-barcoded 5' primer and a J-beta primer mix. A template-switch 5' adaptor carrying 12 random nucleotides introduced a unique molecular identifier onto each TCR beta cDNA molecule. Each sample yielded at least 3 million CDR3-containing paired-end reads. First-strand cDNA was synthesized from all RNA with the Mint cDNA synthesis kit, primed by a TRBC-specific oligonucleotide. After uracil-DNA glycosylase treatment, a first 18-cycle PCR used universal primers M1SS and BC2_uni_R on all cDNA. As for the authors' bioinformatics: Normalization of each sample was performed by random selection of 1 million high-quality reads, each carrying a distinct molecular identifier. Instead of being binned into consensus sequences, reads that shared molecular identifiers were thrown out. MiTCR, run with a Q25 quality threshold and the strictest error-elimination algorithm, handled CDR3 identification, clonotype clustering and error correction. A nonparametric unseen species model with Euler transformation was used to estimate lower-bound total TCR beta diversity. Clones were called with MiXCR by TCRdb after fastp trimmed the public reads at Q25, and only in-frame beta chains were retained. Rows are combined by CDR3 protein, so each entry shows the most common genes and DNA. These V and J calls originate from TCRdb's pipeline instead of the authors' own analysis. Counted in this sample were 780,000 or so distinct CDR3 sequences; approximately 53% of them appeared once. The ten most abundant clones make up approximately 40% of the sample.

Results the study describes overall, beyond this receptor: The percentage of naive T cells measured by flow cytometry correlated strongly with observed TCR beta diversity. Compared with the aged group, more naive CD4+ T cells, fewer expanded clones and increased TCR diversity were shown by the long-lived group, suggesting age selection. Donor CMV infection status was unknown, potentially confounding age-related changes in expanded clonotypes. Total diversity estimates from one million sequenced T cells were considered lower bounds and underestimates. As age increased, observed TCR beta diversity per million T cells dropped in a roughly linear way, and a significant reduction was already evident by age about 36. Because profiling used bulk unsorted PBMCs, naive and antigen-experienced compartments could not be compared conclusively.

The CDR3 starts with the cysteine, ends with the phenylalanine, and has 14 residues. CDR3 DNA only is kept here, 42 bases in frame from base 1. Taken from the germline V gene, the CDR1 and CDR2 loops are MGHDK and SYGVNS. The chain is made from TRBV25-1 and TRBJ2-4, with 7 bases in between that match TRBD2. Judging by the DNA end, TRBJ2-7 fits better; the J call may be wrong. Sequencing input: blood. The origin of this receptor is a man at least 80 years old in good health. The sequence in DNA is TGTGCCAGCAGTGAGGCTAGCGGAATCTACGAGCAGTACTTC. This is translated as CASSEASGIYEQYF.